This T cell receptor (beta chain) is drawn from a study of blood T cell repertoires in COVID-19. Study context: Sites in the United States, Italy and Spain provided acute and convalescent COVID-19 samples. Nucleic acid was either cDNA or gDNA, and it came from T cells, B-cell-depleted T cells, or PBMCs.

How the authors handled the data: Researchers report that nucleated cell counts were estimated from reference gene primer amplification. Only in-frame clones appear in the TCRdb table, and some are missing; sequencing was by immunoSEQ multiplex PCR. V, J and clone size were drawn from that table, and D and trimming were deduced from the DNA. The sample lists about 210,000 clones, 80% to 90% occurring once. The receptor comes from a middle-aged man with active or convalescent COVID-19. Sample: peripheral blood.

The CDR3 region has the DNA TGTGCCAGCAGCTCAATCAGGGGGCTATACGAGCAGTACTTC. Protein: CASSSIRGLYEQYF. The rearrangement joins TRBV11-2 to TRBJ2-7, with 8 bases lining up with TRBD1. In germline, CDR1 is SGHAT, CDR2 FQNNGV. The CDR3 has 14 residues. Unmatched junction bases numbered 6, after V lost 4 bases and J lost 4 bases. The full variable domain, its missing parts supplied by reference TRBV11-2 and TRBJ2-7, is EAGVAQSPRYKIIEKRQSVAFWCNPISGHATLYWYQQILGQGPKLLIQFQNNGVVDDSQLPKDRFSAERLKGVDSTLKIQPAKLEDSAVYLCASSSIRGLYEQYFGPGTRLTVT.